One and the same sample provided the 28 T cell receptor beta chains below, sequenced in a study of cytomegalovirus exposure and HLA in healthy donors. Researchers ran the PCR with 60 Vbeta and 13 Jbeta primers. Libraries were prepared by immunoSEQ multiplex PCR; TCRdb keeps only in-frame clonotypes and omits some of them. This repertoire includes 150,000 to 200,000 clones. Sequenced material: PBMCs. The source is a man younger than 45 in good health and CMV-seronegative.

This sequence joins TRBV5-6 and TRBJ1-2; possible D gene TRBD1, 6 bases. V gave up 0 bases and J gave up 4 bases, with 16 bases separating them. The germline V gene has CDR1 SGHDT and CDR2 YYEEEE. The CDR3 has 16 amino acids. CDR3 sequence reads: CASSLEGGGWSYGYTF. As DNA, the CDR3 is TGTGCCAGCAGCTTGGAAGGTGGGGGCTGGAGCTATGGCTACACCTTC.

DNA of the CDR3: TGTGCCAGCAGTTTCTCTAGGGACAGGAGGAACACTGAAGCTTTCTTT. Protein product: CASSFSRDRRNTEAFF. The rearrangement links TRBV6-6 to TRBJ1-1; 8 bases map to TRBD1. CDR3 length: 16 residues. The V gene end was trimmed by 4 bases and the J gene end by 1 base; junction bases not matched to a gene: 8. Germline CDR1 reads MNHNY; CDR2 reads SVGAGI (reference sequence).

The chain is built from TRBV7-8 and TRBJ2-5; 10 bases map to TRBD2. The V gene end was trimmed by 2 bases and the J gene end by 3 bases; junction bases not matched to a gene: 3. The CDR3 extends over 15 amino acids. Per the germline V gene, CDR1 is SGHVS and CDR2 is FQNEAQ. The CDR3 bases are TGTGCCAGCAGCTTATGGCTAGCGGGAGAAGAGACCCAGTACTTC. This codes for CASSLWLAGEETQYF. Together with reference TRBV7-8 and TRBJ2-5, the CDR3 gives the full variable domain: GAGVSQSPRYKVAKRGQDVALRCDPISGHVSLFWYQQALGQGPEFLTYFQNEAQLDKSGLPSDRFFAERPEGSVSTLKIQRTQQEDSAVYLCASSLWLAGEETQYFGPGTRLLVL.

The V gene is TRBV19, the J gene TRBJ1-1; D unclear. Looked up from germline, CDR1 is LNHDA and CDR2 is SQIVND (reference sequence). The germline V and J ends were trimmed by 4 bases and 5 bases, with 11 bases remaining between them. The CDR3 totals 13 residues. CDR3 in amino acids: CASSTEGITEAFF. In nucleotides, the CDR3 is TGTGCCAGTAGTACGGAGGGAATTACTGAAGCTTTCTTT.

This sequence joins TRBV28 and TRBJ2-7; 11 nucleotides align to TRBD1. Germline V CDR1 and CDR2: MDHEN, SYDVKM. V shed 4 bases and J 3 bases; nucleotides not matched to a gene: 5. CDR3 size: 15 residues. The CDR3 region is CASSSAGTGGYEQYF. The CDR3 nucleotides read TGTGCCAGCAGTTCTGCCGGGACAGGGGGCTACGAGCAGTACTTC.

The chain links TRBV19 to TRBJ1-3, with TRBD1 matching over 7 bases. The CDR3 sequence is 14 residues long. Per germline, CDR1 LNHDA and CDR2 SQIVND (reference sequence). V trimming: 6 bases; J trimming: 1 base; junction bases outside the gene matches: 3. CDR3 loop: CASRTGVSGNTIYF. DNA for the CDR3: TGTGCCAGTAGAACAGGGGTTTCTGGAAACACCATATATTTT.

The rearrangement uses TRBV14 and TRBJ1-3, with D tentatively TRBD1 (6 bases). CDR1 and CDR2 (germline): SGHDN, FVKESK. Trimming shortened V by 0 bases and J by 0 bases, and 12 bases separated the two germline ends. The CDR3 totals 17 residues. CDR3 DNA: TGTGCCAGCAGCCAAGATTCTACAGGGAACTCTGGAAACACCATATATTTT. Protein sequence: CASSQDSTGNSGNTIYF.

J is TRBJ1-2 and V is TRBV7-9; possibly TRBD1 for D (6 bases). This CDR3 region has 14 residues. Germline-derived CDR1 and CDR2 are SEHNR and FQNEAQ (reference sequence). The V and J ends lost 4 bases and 7 bases respectively, with 16 bases between them. CDR3 in DNA: TGTGCCAGCAGCTCCGGGCAGGGGCTCGGTGGCTACACCTTC. Translation gives CASSSGQGLGGYTF.

The genes are TRBV7-9 and TRBJ1-2, with a weak D call TRBD1 (6 bases). The CDR3 has 13 amino acids. Germline V gene data show CDR1 as SEHNR and CDR2 as FQNEAQ (reference sequence). The ends were cut back, 2 bases at V and 6 bases at J, with 10 bases in the middle. The CDR3 reads CASSLTGGHGYTF. Written as DNA, the CDR3 is TGTGCCAGCAGCTTAACGGGGGGCCATGGCTACACCTTC. Looking up the rest from reference TRBV7-9 and TRBJ1-2 gives the full variable domain: DTGVSQNPRHKITKRGQNVTFRCDPISEHNRLYWYRQTLGQGPEFLTYFQNEAQLEKSRLLSDRFSAERPKGSFSTLEIQRTEQGDSAMYLCASSLTGGHGYTFGSGTRLTVV.

This chain uses TRBV5-1 with TRBJ2-5, with 8 bases fitting TRBD1. With the DNA end fitting TRBJ2-7 better, the J assignment may be wrong. CDR3 length: 17 residues. Looked up from germline, CDR1 is SGHRS and CDR2 is YFSETQ. This CDR3 reads CASRSGQGLGNYYEQYF. The CDR3 DNA reads TGCGCCAGCAGGTCAGGACAGGGTCTCGGCAATTACTACGAGCAGTACTTC.

The V call is TRBV5-1, the J call TRBJ2-1, with D possibly matching TRBD2 (5 bases). There are 15 residues in the CDR3. Germline CDR1 is SGHRS and CDR2 is YFSETQ. Trimming removed 2 bases at V and 2 bases at J, with 11 bases between. The CDR3 sequence is CASSFRRVTYNEQFF. The DNA for the CDR3 is TGCGCCAGCAGCTTCCGGCGGGTTACCTACAATGAGCAGTTCTTC.

The chain links TRBV10-3 to TRBJ2-1, with 9 bases that match TRBD2. The CDR3 spans 17 residues. V lost 3 bases and J lost 2; bases outside the gene matches: 8. The germline gives CDR1 ENHRY, CDR2 SYGVKD. The CDR3 DNA reads as TGTGCCATCAGTGAAACCCAGGGACTAGCAACCTACAATGAGCAGTTCTTC. Translated: CAISETQGLATYNEQFF.

The V and J genes are TRBV19 and TRBJ1-1; TRBD1 might be the D (5 bases). With 6 bases removed from V and 0 bases from J, the gap between germline ends came to 8 bases. The germline V gene has CDR1 LNHDA and CDR2 SQIVND (reference sequence). The CDR3 has 13 residues. The CDR3 coding sequence is TGTGCCAGTAGCGGGGGAATGAACACTGAAGCTTTCTTT. Its translation is CASSGGMNTEAFF.

The gene calls are TRBV7-9 and TRBJ1-2; 9 nucleotides align to TRBD1. The CDR3 covers 17 residues. Germline CDR1 reads SEHNR; CDR2 reads FQNEAQ (reference sequence). The V and J ends lost 2 bases and 6 bases, in that order; junction bases with no gene match: 13. CDR3 nucleotide sequence: TGTGCCAGCAGCTTACGGTCCGTCCGGGACAGGGACCATGGCTACACCTTC. It codes for CASSLRSVRDRDHGYTF.

The chain links TRBV18 to TRBJ2-2, with TRBD1 matching 8 bases. Trimming took 5 bases from V and 5 from J; bases not matched to a gene: 7. The CDR3 has 15 amino acids. From germline, CDR1 is KGHSH and CDR2 LQKENI. The CDR3 DNA sequence: TGTGCCAGCTCATCCGGGACAGGAGGGACCGGGGAGCTGTTTTTT. Translated, it gives CASSSGTGGTGELFF.

The chain couples TRBV5-1 to TRBJ2-1; 7 positions agree with TRBD2. The CDR3 length is 14 residues. The V segment lost 6 bases and the J segment 9 bases; nucleotides outside the gene matches: 12. Per germline, CDR1 SGHRS and CDR2 YFSETQ. CDR3 sequence reads: CASTSSGRVAEQFF. Written as DNA, the CDR3 is TGCGCCAGCACCTCTAGCGGCAGAGTGGCTGAGCAGTTCTTC.

The chain recombines TRBV2 with TRBJ2-3, with D uncertain. V was trimmed by 0 bases and J by 6 bases, leaving 4 bases between them. The CDR3 is 12 residues long. Per the germline V gene, CDR1 is SNHLY and CDR2 is FYNNEI. The CDR3 region has the DNA TGTGCCAGCAGTGAAGCGCGGGATACGCAGTATTTT. Translated: CASSEARDTQYF.

The chain's CDR3 is CASSVQGPSGNTIYF. The CDR3 DNA sequence: TGTGCCAGCAGTGTACAGGGGCCCTCTGGAAACACCATATATTTT. The chain has TRBV2 and TRBJ1-3; 7 positions agree with TRBD1. CDR3 length equals 15 residues. Germline V CDR1 and CDR2: SNHLY, FYNNEI. V lost 4 bases, J lost 0 bases, and 3 bases stayed unmatched.

The chain has TRBV2 and TRBJ2-5; maybe TRBD2 (7 bases). Germline CDR1 SNHLY, CDR2 FYNNEI. The CDR3 runs to 15 residues. V lost 6 bases and J lost 3, with 17 bases in between. This CDR3 reads CASRDRGAAKETQYF. CDR3 bases: TGTGCCAGCAGGGACCGGGGGGCAGCGAAAGAGACCCAGTACTTC.

The chain uses TRBV5-6 and TRBJ1-3; unclear D gene. This CDR3 contains 14 residues. V lost 1 base, J lost 0 bases, and 5 bases lay in between. Germline lookup yields CDR1 SGHDT and CDR2 YYEEEE. The DNA for the CDR3 is TGTGCCAGCAGCTTGTGGCTCTCTGGAAACACCATATATTTT. Protein product: CASSLWLSGNTIYF. Filled out from reference TRBV5-6 and TRBJ1-3, the complete variable domain reads DAGVTQSPTHLIKTRGQQVTLRCSPKSGHDTVSWYQQALGQGPQFIFQYYEEEERQRGNFPDRFSGHQFPNYSSELNVNALLLGDSALYLCASSLWLSGNTIYFGEGSWLTVV.

The chain employs TRBV7-9 and TRBJ1-2; 10 bases match TRBD1. Germline V gives CDR1 SEHNR, CDR2 FQNEAQ (reference sequence). V lost 5 bases and J lost 7; bases outside the gene matches: 16. This CDR3 spans 17 amino acids. This CDR3 reads CASSPYRDRGHHGGYTF. The CDR3 DNA reads TGTGCCAGCAGCCCTTACCGGGACAGGGGCCATCATGGTGGCTACACCTTC.

This sequence joins TRBV6-1 and TRBJ1-3; D is possibly TRBD1 (5 bases). Germline CDR1 MNHNS, CDR2 SASEGT. The CDR3 consists of 17 residues. Between the trimmed V and J ends, which lost 3 bases and 1 base, there was a span of 16 bases. CDR3 nucleotide sequence: TGTGCCAGCAGTGAGGACAATCTTGCCGAGTCTGGAAACACCATATATTTT. It is translated as CASSEDNLAESGNTIYF.

The gene calls are TRBV19 and TRBJ1-5; 7 bases align to TRBD1. Germline V lookup: CDR1 LNHDA, CDR2 SQIVND (reference sequence). Unmatched junction bases numbered 6, after V lost 3 bases and J lost 7 bases. This CDR3 spans 14 amino acids. The CDR3 region has the DNA TGTGCCAGTAGTATCCGGACAGGAGGGCAGCCCCAGCATTTT. This gives the protein CASSIRTGGQPQHF.

The J gene is TRBJ1-5, the V gene TRBV2, with D possibly TRBD1 on 6 matching bases. This CDR3 is 13 amino acids long. Germline V gives CDR1 SNHLY, CDR2 FYNNEI. V lost 4 bases, J lost 9 bases, and 13 bases lay in between. The CDR3 here is CASSGDKVMPQHF. The CDR3 DNA sequence: TGTGCCAGCAGTGGGGACAAGGTAATGCCCCAGCATTTT. Drawing the rest from reference TRBV2 and TRBJ1-5, the complete variable domain is EPEVTQTPSHQVTQMGQEVILRCVPISNHLYFYWYRQILGQKVEFLVSFYNNEISEKSEIFDDQFSVERPDGSNFTLKIRSTKLEDSAMYFCASSGDKVMPQHFGDGTRLSIL.

The chain employs TRBV27 and TRBJ2-4; D remains ambiguous. The CDR3 spans 14 residues. V was trimmed by 2 bases and J by 4 bases, leaving 9 bases between them. Per germline, CDR1 MNHEY and CDR2 SMNVEV (reference sequence). Here the CDR3 DNA reads TGTGCCAGCAGTTTAACACCCGGGAAAAACATTCAGTACTTC. Translating gives CASSLTPGKNIQYF.

J is TRBJ2-3 and V is TRBV7-2; D is unresolved. Trimming pared 6 bases from V and 0 bases from J, leaving 7 bases between. The germline V gene encodes CDR1 SGHTA and CDR2 FQGNSA. The CDR3 loop spans 13 amino acids. DNA for the CDR3: TGTGCCAGCAGAACTCCAAGCACAGATACGCAGTATTTT. Translating gives CASRTPSTDTQYF.

Of note for this clone: The same CDR3 can be traced to other DNA sequences in this sample. V and J are TRBV7-9 and TRBJ2-3; TRBD1 might be the D (5 bases). This CDR3 has 15 amino acids. Germline-derived CDR1 and CDR2 are SEHNR and FQNEAQ (reference sequence). Trimming cost V 6 bases and J 5 bases, with 18 bases left between them. The CDR3 sequence: CASSRYAHQGDTQYF. The CDR3 DNA is TGTGCCAGCAGTCGCTACGCCCACCAGGGAGATACGCAGTATTTT. Full variable domain (outside the CDR3, taken from reference TRBV7-9 and TRBJ2-3): DTGVSQNPRHKITKRGQNVTFRCDPISEHNRLYWYRQTLGQGPEFLTYFQNEAQLEKSRLLSDRFSAERPKGSFSTLEIQRTEQGDSAMYLCASSRYAHQGDTQYFGPGTRLTVL.

The gene calls are TRBV11-3 and TRBJ2-7, with 8 bases that match TRBD1. Per the germline V gene, CDR1 is SGHNT and CDR2 is YENEEA. CDR3 length: 16 amino acids. V dropped 5 bases and J dropped 3; count of bases not matched to a gene: 12. This chain's CDR3 is CASSTRGQGVGYEQYF. In DNA, the CDR3 is TGTGCCAGCAGCACTCGAGGACAGGGCGTAGGCTACGAGCAGTACTTC.